Each of the 19 T cell receptor beta chains below was sequenced from the same sample in a study of radiation and T cells in renal cell carcinoma. Here immunoSEQ multiplex PCR was the method, and the copy in TCRdb shows in-frame clones only, minus some. The table lists about 130,000 clones, around 84% of them singletons. As for time point: baseline pretreatment blood. Treatment denoted: 15 Gy SBRT to primary tumor, nephrectomy 4 weeks later. The source material was blood, sampled from a patient whose treatment included radiotherapy and nephrectomy. These receptor sequences come from a woman aged 60 to 75 with renal cell carcinoma.

Written as DNA, the CDR3 is TGTGCCAGCAGTGAATTTCAGGGGGTTGGCTACACCTTC. As protein: CASSEFQGVGYTF. The chain combines TRBV6-4 with TRBJ1-2; 7 positions agree with TRBD1. The CDR3 consists of 13 residues. Germline V gene sequence: CDR1 MRHNA, CDR2 SNTAGT. With V trimmed by 3 bases and J by 7 bases, 5 bases remained unmatched.

The rearrangement links TRBV5-1 to TRBJ2-3; the match to TRBD2 covers 7 bases. The CDR3 totals 15 residues. The germline gives CDR1 SGHRS, CDR2 YFSETQ. The V segment lost 1 base and the J segment 0 bases; nucleotides outside the gene matches: 2. Here the CDR3 reads CASSLTTSSTDTQYF. In nucleotides, the CDR3 is TGCGCCAGCAGCTTGACGACTAGCAGCACAGATACGCAGTATTTT.

This rearrangement joins TRBV7-2 to TRBJ1-1; 7 bases line up with TRBD1. The germline CDR1 and CDR2 sequences are SGHTA and FQGNSA. V gave up 2 bases and J gave up 11 bases; unmatched junction bases: 5. The CDR3 extends over 12 amino acids. DNA of the CDR3: TGTGCCAGCAGCTTACAGGGGGTGGTTGCTTTCTTT. Amino acids: CASSLQGVVAFF.

The rearrangement uses TRBV6-1 and TRBJ2-7, with TRBD1 as a possible D gene (6 bases). The CDR3 loop spans 13 amino acids. V lost 8 bases and J lost 3, with 14 bases in between. Per germline, CDR1 MNHNS and CDR2 SASEGT. The DNA for the CDR3 is TGTGCCAGCCCGGGACATAGTATCTACGAGCAGTACTTC. Translated, it gives CASPGHSIYEQYF.

The CDR3 reads CASSRTGEWQPQHF. The CDR3 nucleotides read TGTGCCAGCAGTCGGACAGGGGAGTGGCAGCCCCAGCATTTT. The rearrangement joins TRBV28 to TRBJ1-5, with 9 bases fitting TRBD1. This CDR3 comprises 14 residues. Germline CDR1 and CDR2: MDHEN and SYDVKM. With V trimmed by 5 bases and J by 7 bases, 6 bases remained unmatched.

CDR3 DNA sequence: TGTGCCAGTAAGATAAAGGGTGAGGGCGATGGCACAGATACGCAGTATTTT. Encoded protein: CASKIKGEGDGTDTQYF. The chain recombines TRBV19 with TRBJ2-3, with D possibly matching TRBD2 (5 bases). Per the germline V gene, CDR1 is LNHDA and CDR2 is SQIVND (reference sequence). This CDR3 is built from 17 residues. The V end was cut by 7 bases, the J end by 1 base, with 21 bases between.

The rearrangement links TRBV5-4 to TRBJ2-1, with D perhaps TRBD1 (6 bases). The V gene's germline CDR1 is SGHNT and CDR2 YYREEE (reference sequence). This CDR3 has 15 amino acids. V was trimmed by 2 bases and J by 5 bases, leaving 14 bases between them. The CDR3 spells CASSLGVSGDNEQFF. CDR3 nucleotides: TGTGCCAGCAGCTTAGGGGTGTCAGGGGACAATGAGCAGTTCTTC.

This chain links TRBV27 with TRBJ1-1; no clear D. The CDR3 loop spans 13 amino acids. V was cut by 0 bases and J by 0 bases, with 2 bases left in between. CDR1 is MNHEY, CDR2 SMNVEV, per germline (reference sequence). The CDR3 DNA reads as TGTGCCAGCAGTTTATCCATGAACACTGAAGCTTTCTTT. Its protein is CASSLSMNTEAFF.

V gene TRBV7-6 combines with J gene TRBJ2-2; the D gene could be TRBD1 or TRBD2 (5 bases each). The CDR3 consists of 15 residues. Per germline, CDR1 SGHVS and CDR2 FNYEAQ. Trimming removed 7 bases from V and 1 base from J, with 13 bases in between. CDR3 protein: CASIPGHENTGELFF. Here the CDR3 DNA reads TGTGCCAGCATCCCGGGGCACGAGAACACCGGGGAGCTGTTTTTT.

The chain couples TRBV30 to TRBJ2-3; D possibly uses TRBD1 or TRBD2 (5 bases each). This CDR3 comprises 13 residues. In germline, CDR1 is GTSNPN, CDR2 SVGIG (reference sequence). Trimming stripped 1 base from V and 7 bases from J, with 12 bases between. The CDR3 DNA is TGTGCCTGGAGTGAAGGGACGGAGAATACGCAGTATTTT. Protein product: CAWSEGTENTQYF.

The chain couples TRBV11-2 to TRBJ2-1; tentative D call: TRBD1 (6 bases). This CDR3 contains 14 residues. From germline, CDR1 is SGHAT and CDR2 FQNNGV. V was trimmed by 6 bases and J by 5 bases, leaving 14 bases between them. The CDR3 protein is CASSIDRWDNEQFF. The CDR3 nucleotides read TGTGCCAGCAGTATCGACAGGTGGGACAATGAGCAGTTCTTC. The full variable domain, its missing parts supplied by reference TRBV11-2 and TRBJ2-1, is EAGVAQSPRYKIIEKRQSVAFWCNPISGHATLYWYQQILGQGPKLLIQFQNNGVVDDSQLPKDRFSAERLKGVDSTLKIQPAKLEDSAVYLCASSIDRWDNEQFFGPGTRLTVL.

This chain uses TRBV27 with TRBJ1-1, with a possible D match to TRBD1 (6 bases). Germline CDR1 is MNHEY and CDR2 is SMNVEV (reference sequence). The CDR3 spans 19 residues. Between the trimmed V and J ends, which lost 5 bases and 0 bases, there was a span of 25 bases. Here the CDR3 DNA reads TGTGCCAGCAGTGGCCCCCGGACAGCTCTAACGAGGATGAACACTGAAGCTTTCTTT. Amino acid sequence: CASSGPRTALTRMNTEAFF.

V usage is TRBV18 and J usage is TRBJ2-2; D not certain. The CDR3 is made up of 15 amino acids. Germline assignment: CDR1 KGHSH and CDR2 LQKENI. V lost 3 bases, J lost 1 base, and 9 bases lay in between. This CDR3 is CASSPPEGNTGELFF. The CDR3 DNA reads TGTGCCAGCTCACCCCCGGAAGGGAACACCGGGGAGCTGTTTTTT.

The chain recombines TRBV19 with TRBJ2-3; D might be TRBD1 (5 bases). CDR3 length: 16 amino acids. In germline, CDR1 is LNHDA, CDR2 SQIVND (reference sequence). V was clipped by 6 bases and J by 1 base, with 17 bases between them. This CDR3 reads CASSSAQGRGTDTQYF. The DNA of the CDR3 is TGTGCCAGTAGCAGCGCCCAGGGTCGGGGCACAGATACGCAGTATTTT. Variable domain in full (rest from reference TRBV19 and TRBJ2-3): DGGITQSPKYLFRKEGQNVTLSCEQNLNHDAMYWYRQDPGQGLRLIYYSQIVNDFQKGDIAEGYSVSREKKESFPLTVTSAQKNPTAFYLCASSSAQGRGTDTQYFGPGTRLTVL.

The V and J genes are TRBV27 and TRBJ2-2; maybe TRBD1 (5 bases). Looked up from germline, CDR1 is MNHEY and CDR2 is SMNVEV (reference sequence). The CDR3 is made up of 17 amino acids. V was trimmed by 5 bases and J by 1 base, leaving 17 bases between them. CDR3 in DNA: TGTGCCAGCAGTCGCCAGACCTTAAGGGGGAACACCGGGGAGCTGTTTTTT. Translating it yields CASSRQTLRGNTGELFF.

The chain employs TRBV11-1 and TRBJ2-3; 11 bases are shared with TRBD2. V lost 4 bases and J lost 3; bases outside the gene matches: 9. Germline V gene data show CDR1 as SGHAT and CDR2 as FQDESV (reference sequence). This CDR3 has 17 amino acids. The CDR3 nucleotides are TGTGCCAGCAGCTCCAGAAGACTAGCGGGGAGGACAGATACGCAGTATTTT. This sequence encodes CASSSRRLAGRTDTQYF.

The CDR3 protein is CASSQQRYEQYF. The CDR3 DNA follows: TGCGCCAGCAGTCAACAGCGTTACGAGCAGTACTTC. The rearrangement uses TRBV5-1 and TRBJ2-7; D uncertain. V dropped 5 bases and J dropped 4 bases, with 10 bases sitting between them. The V gene's germline CDR1 is SGHRS and CDR2 YFSETQ. The CDR3 runs 12 residues.

V gene TRBV29-1 combines with J gene TRBJ1-1; D unresolved. Trimming cost V 3 bases and J 4 bases, with 15 bases left between them. The germline V gene has CDR1 SQVTM and CDR2 ANQGSEA. The CDR3 extends over 14 amino acids. CDR3 in amino acids: CSVDKQTLATEAFF. For the CDR3, the DNA is TGCAGCGTTGATAAACAGACCTTGGCCACTGAAGCTTTCTTT.

For the CDR3, the DNA is TGTGCCAGCAGCTTAAACCCTGCGGGTCCCTACGAGCAGTACTTC. Residues: CASSLNPAGPYEQYF. This sequence joins TRBV7-2 and TRBJ2-5; tentatively, D is TRBD2 (5 bases). Near its end, the DNA agrees better with TRBJ2-7, so the J call may be wrong. Germline V gene data show CDR1 as SGHTA and CDR2 as FQGNSA. The CDR3 has 15 amino acids.